These 11 T cell receptor beta chains came from one sample sequenced in a study of cytomegalovirus exposure and HLA in healthy donors. The PCR employed 60 Vbeta primers together with 13 Jbeta primers. Data came from immunoSEQ multiplex PCR; TCRdb stores just in-frame clones and leaves some out. The sample shows around 130,000 clones, around 85% of them seen only once. The sequencing input was PBMCs. These receptors originate from a boy younger than 18 in good health and CMV-seronegative.

A single count supports this clone. The chain carries TRBV4-2 and TRBJ1-6; 8 nucleotides agree with TRBD1. J lost 10 bases, V lost 1 base, and 9 bases had no gene match. Germline V gene data show CDR1 as LGHNA and CDR2 as YNFKEQ. This CDR3 region has 16 residues. The CDR3 nucleotides are TGTGCCAGCAGCCAAGTCAGACAGGGGATTAACTCACCCCTCCACTTT. Protein product: CASSQVRQGINSPLHF.

The chain uses TRBV7-2 and TRBJ2-4, with 7 bases aligning to TRBD2. CDR1 is SGHTA, CDR2 FQGNSA, per germline. CDR3 length: 16 amino acids. Losses at the gene ends were 1 base for V and 1 base for J; bases not matched to a gene: 4. The CDR3 here is CASSLVFGGAKNIQYF. CDR3 nucleotides: TGTGCCAGCAGCTTAGTATTCGGGGGGGCCAAAAACATTCAGTACTTC.

The chain has TRBV19 and TRBJ1-1; the D is unclear. This CDR3 contains 14 residues. Germline-derived CDR1 and CDR2 are LNHDA and SQIVND (reference sequence). V dropped 2 bases and J dropped 1 base, with 8 bases sitting between them. This CDR3 reads CASSIWQQNTEAFF. CDR3 nucleotides: TGTGCCAGTAGTATATGGCAACAGAACACTGAAGCTTTCTTT.

This chain joins TRBV27 and TRBJ2-3; D not certain. This CDR3 spans 14 amino acids. Per germline, CDR1 MNHEY and CDR2 SMNVEV (reference sequence). Trimming took 6 bases from V and 2 from J, leaving 12 bases between them. This chain's CDR3 is CASSFEAITDTQYF. CDR3 nucleotides: TGTGCCAGCAGCTTCGAGGCAATCACAGATACGCAGTATTTT.

This clone is a singleton in its sample. This chain connects TRBV5-6 to TRBJ2-1; 7 nucleotides line up with TRBD2. Germline V gene lookup returns CDR1 SGHDT and CDR2 YYEEEE. This CDR3 has 17 amino acids. V lost 0 bases, J lost 4 bases, and 10 bases stayed unmatched. CDR3 amino acids: CASSLDRRIGGYNEQFF. CDR3 nucleotides: TGTGCCAGCAGCTTGGACCGGAGAATCGGGGGGTACAATGAGCAGTTCTTC.

This clone appeared once. The chain is built from TRBV2 and TRBJ1-1; D call uncertain. Germline values: CDR1 SNHLY, CDR2 FYNNEI. The germline V and J ends were trimmed by 5 bases and 4 bases, with 8 bases remaining between them. The CDR3 length is 12 residues. The DNA for the CDR3 is TGTGCCAGCAGTCCGGAGGTCACTGAAGCTTTCTTT. As protein: CASSPEVTEAFF.

The J gene is TRBJ1-2, the V gene TRBV6-6, with D unresolved. Germline V gives CDR1 MNHNY, CDR2 SVGAGI (reference sequence). This CDR3 region has 14 residues. V lost 7 bases, J lost 4 bases, and 16 bases lay in between. As DNA, the CDR3 is TGTGCCAGCACCCCCGGAGAGGCCGGCTATGGCTACACCTTC. Its protein product is CASTPGEAGYGYTF.

V is TRBV5-4 and J is TRBJ2-1; 7 nucleotides align to TRBD2. After removal of 4 bases from V and 4 bases from J, the junction contained 8 bases not matched to a gene. Germline V gives CDR1 SGHNT, CDR2 YYREEE (reference sequence). This CDR3 is built from 15 residues. This chain's CDR3 is CASSPGTNPYNEQFF. The DNA for the CDR3 is TGTGCCAGCAGCCCCGGGACTAATCCTTACAATGAGCAGTTCTTC.

The chain links TRBV11-1 to TRBJ1-2; TRBD1 matches at 7 bases. In germline, CDR1 is SGHAT, CDR2 FQDESV (reference sequence). This CDR3 contains 13 residues. The junction had 2 bases not matched to a gene; V was cut back by 3 bases and J by 4 bases. DNA for the CDR3: TGTGCCAGCAGCTTGACAGGGCGCTATGGCTACACCTTC. Its protein product is CASSLTGRYGYTF.

The chain recombines TRBV7-8 with TRBJ2-7; possible D gene TRBD1, 6 bases. Per germline, CDR1 SGHVS and CDR2 FQNEAQ. Trimming left V 3 bases short and J 5 bases short, with 26 bases between. The CDR3 runs to 18 residues. Here the CDR3 DNA reads TGTGCCAGCAGCTTCAGACGTATCGGCACCCACAGGGTCAACGAGCAGTACTTC. It specifies CASSFRRIGTHRVNEQYF.

This clone was detected only once. This chain uses TRBV5-4 with TRBJ2-5; TRBD2 might be the D (6 bases). The CDR3 loop spans 16 amino acids. V was clipped by 0 bases and J by 5 bases, with 17 bases between them. Germline-derived CDR1 and CDR2 are SGHNT and YYREEE (reference sequence). Here the CDR3 reads CASSLDPRGSGETQYF. For the CDR3, the DNA is TGTGCCAGCAGCTTGGACCCCCGGGGGTCAGGGGAGACCCAGTACTTC.